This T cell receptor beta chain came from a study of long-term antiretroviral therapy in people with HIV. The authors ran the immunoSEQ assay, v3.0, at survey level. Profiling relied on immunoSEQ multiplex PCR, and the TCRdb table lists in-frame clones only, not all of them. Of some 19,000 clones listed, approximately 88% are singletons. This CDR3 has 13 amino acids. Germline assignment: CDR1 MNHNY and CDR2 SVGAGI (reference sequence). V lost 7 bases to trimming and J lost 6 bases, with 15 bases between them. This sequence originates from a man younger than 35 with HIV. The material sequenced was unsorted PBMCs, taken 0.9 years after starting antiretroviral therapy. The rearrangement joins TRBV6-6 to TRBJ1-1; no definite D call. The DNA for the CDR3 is TGTGCCAGCACCCTACACCTGGACGCTGAAGCTTTCTTT. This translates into CASTLHLDAEAFF.